A selection of T cell receptor beta chains follows, all from one sample in a study of T cell responses to AZD1222 COVID-19 vaccine. The data were produced by immunoSEQ multiplex PCR, yet TCRdb's version contains in-frame clones alone and is incomplete. Counted here are some 91,000 clones, about nine tenths occurring once; the ten biggest clones make up over 2%. This specimen consisted of peripheral blood, obtained on day 0 of AZD1222 vaccination. The receptors come from an adult in good health. CDR3s include the opening cysteine and the closing phenylalanine or tryptophan.

J | V | CDR3
TRBJ1-2 | TRBV20-1 | CSASSRHSSTPAGYTF
TRBJ1-1 | TRBV29-1 | CSVPWEGKDTEAFF
TRBJ2-2 | TRBV10-1 | CASSGGTSGYTGELFF
TRBJ2-1 | TRBV5-1 | CASSLEKYSYNEQFF
TRBJ1-1 | TRBV6-5 | CASSYGFRGGTTEAFF
TRBJ2-1 | TRBV5-1 | CASSLGGQPSSYNEQFF
TRBJ1-2 | TRBV3-1/TRBV3-2 | CASSPINPTLLTHYGYTF
TRBJ2-1 | TRBV30 | CAGEKGAGSNEQFF
TRBJ1-2 | TRBV20-1 | CSARTEGYTF
TRBJ2-6 | TRBV15 | CATSRPGQPLSGANVLTF
TRBJ1-2 | TRBV21-1 | CASSNSPDRGLGYGYTF
TRBJ1-3 | TRBV20-1 | CSASWQGRNTIYF
TRBJ2-7 | TRBV20-1 | CSARESYEQYF
TRBJ1-1 | TRBV10-3 | CAISDWGLNTEAFF
TRBJ1-1 | TRBV30 | CAWSGNNGEAFF
TRBJ1-2 | TRBV12-3/TRBV12-4 | CASSLTDNYGYTF
TRBJ2-2 | TRBV6-4 | CASSVQGSSNTGELFF
TRBJ2-1 | TRBV7-9 | CASSLDYNEQFF